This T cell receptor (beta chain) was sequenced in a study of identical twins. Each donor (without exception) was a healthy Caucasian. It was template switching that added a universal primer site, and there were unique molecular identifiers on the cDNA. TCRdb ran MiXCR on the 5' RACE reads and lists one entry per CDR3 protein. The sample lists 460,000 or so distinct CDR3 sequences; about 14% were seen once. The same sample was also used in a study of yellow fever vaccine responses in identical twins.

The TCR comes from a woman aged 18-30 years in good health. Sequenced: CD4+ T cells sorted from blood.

CDR3 region: CASSLRGGQSTEAFF. CDR3 nucleotide sequence: TGTGCCAGCAGCCTACGCGGTGGCCAATCTACTGAAGCTTTCTTT. This chain connects TRBV7-3 to TRBJ1-1, with D unresolved. The CDR3 is made up of 15 amino acids. From germline, CDR1 is SGHTA and CDR2 FQGTGA. V was shortened by 5 bases and J by 5 bases, with 18 bases between the two germline ends.